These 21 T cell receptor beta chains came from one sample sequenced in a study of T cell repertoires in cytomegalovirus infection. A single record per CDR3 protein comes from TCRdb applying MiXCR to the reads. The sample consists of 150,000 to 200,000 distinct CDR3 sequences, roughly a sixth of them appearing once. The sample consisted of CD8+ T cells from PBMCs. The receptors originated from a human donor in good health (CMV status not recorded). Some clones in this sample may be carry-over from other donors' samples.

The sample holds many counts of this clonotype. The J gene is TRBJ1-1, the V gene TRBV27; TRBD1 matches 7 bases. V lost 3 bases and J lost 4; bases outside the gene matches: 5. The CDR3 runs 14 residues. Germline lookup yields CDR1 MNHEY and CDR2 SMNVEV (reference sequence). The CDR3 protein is CASSFRQGGTEAFF. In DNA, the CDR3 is TGTGCCAGCAGTTTCCGACAGGGTGGCACTGAAGCTTTCTTT.

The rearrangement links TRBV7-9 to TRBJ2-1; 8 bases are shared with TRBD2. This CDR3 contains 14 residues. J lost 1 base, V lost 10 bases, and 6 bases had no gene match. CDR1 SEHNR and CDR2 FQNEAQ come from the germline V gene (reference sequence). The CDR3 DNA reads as TGTGCCACCGCGGGGGGTGTGTCCTACAATGAGCAGTTCTTC. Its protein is CATAGGVSYNEQFF. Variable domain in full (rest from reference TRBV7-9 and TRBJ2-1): DTGVSQNPRHKITKRGQNVTFRCDPISEHNRLYWYRQTLGQGPEFLTYFQNEAQLEKSRLLSDRFSAERPKGSFSTLEIQRTEQGDSAMYLCATAGGVSYNEQFFGPGTRLTVL.

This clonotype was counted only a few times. The CDR3 DNA follows: TGTGCCAGCAGCTTTATCGGGACAGGGGATTACGAGCAGTACTTC. Translating it yields CASSFIGTGDYEQYF. V usage is TRBV7-2 and J usage is TRBJ2-7, with TRBD1 matching 10 bases. The germline V gene encodes CDR1 SGHTA and CDR2 FQGNSA. This CDR3 is built from 15 residues. J lost 4 bases, V lost 3 bases, and 6 bases had no gene match.

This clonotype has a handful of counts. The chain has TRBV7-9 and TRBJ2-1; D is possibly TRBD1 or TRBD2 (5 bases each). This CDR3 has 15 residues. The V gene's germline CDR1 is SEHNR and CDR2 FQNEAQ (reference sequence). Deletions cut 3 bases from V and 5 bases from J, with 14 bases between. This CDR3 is CASSLGRRENNEQFF. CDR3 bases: TGTGCCAGCAGCTTGGGGCGTCGGGAAAACAATGAGCAGTTCTTC.

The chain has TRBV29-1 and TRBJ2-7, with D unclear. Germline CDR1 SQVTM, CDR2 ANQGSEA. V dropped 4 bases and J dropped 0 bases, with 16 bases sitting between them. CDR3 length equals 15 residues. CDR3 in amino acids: CSVVKGFQISYEQYF. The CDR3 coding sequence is TGCAGCGTTGTGAAAGGGTTCCAGATCTCCTACGAGCAGTACTTC.

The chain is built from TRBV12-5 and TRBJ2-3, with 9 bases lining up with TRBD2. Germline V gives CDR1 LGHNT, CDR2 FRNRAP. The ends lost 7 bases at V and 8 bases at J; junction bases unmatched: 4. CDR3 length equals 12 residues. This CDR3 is CASASGIPTQYF. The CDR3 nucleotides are TGTGCTAGTGCTAGCGGGATACCTACGCAGTATTTT.

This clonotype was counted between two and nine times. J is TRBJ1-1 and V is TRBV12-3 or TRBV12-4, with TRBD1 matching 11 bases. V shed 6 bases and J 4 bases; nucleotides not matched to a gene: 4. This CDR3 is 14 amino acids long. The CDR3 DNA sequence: TGTGCCAGCAGGCCCGGGACAGGGGGCACTGAAGCTTTCTTT. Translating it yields CASRPGTGGTEAFF.

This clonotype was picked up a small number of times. The CDR3 nucleotides read TGCGCCAGCAGCGCTATTTACGGGAACACTGAAGCTTTCTTT. Its protein is CASSAIYGNTEAFF. The V gene is TRBV5-1, the J gene TRBJ1-1; D call uncertain. The length of the CDR3 is 14 residues. CDR1 SGHRS and CDR2 YFSETQ come from the germline V gene. With 4 bases removed from V and 1 base from J, the gap between germline ends came to 11 bases. The full variable domain, in which reference TRBV5-1 and TRBJ1-1 provide the parts outside the CDR3, is KAGVTQTPRYLIKTRGQQVTLSCSPISGHRSVSWYQQTPGQGLQFLFEYFSETQRNKGNFPGRFSGRQFSNSRSEMNVSTLELGDSALYLCASSAIYGNTEAFFGQGTRLTVV.

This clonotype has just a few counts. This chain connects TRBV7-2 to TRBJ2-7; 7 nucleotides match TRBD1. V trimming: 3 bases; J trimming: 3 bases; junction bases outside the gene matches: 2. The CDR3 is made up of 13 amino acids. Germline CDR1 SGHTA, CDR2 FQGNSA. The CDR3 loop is CASSFRQGYEQYV. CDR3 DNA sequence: TGTGCCAGCAGCTTCCGACAGGGCTACGAGCAGTACGTC.

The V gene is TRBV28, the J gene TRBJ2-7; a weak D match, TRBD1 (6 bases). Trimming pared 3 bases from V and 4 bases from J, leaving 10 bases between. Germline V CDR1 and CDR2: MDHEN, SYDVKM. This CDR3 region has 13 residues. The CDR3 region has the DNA TGTGCCAGCAGTTTTGAGGGGGAATACGAGCAGTACTTC. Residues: CASSFEGEYEQYF.

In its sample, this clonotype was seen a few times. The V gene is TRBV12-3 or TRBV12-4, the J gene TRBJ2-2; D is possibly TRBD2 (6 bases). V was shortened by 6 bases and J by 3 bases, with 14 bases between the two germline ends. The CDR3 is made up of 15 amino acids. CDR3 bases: TGTGCCAGCAGGGTAGCCGGAGGGGACACCGGGGAGCTGTTTTTT. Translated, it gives CASRVAGGDTGELFF.

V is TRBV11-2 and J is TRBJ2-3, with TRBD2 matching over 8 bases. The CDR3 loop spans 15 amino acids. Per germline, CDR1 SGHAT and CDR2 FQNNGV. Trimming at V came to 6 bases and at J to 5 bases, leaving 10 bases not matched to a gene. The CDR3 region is CASRILAGGGDTQYF. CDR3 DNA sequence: TGTGCCAGCAGAATCCTGGCGGGAGGAGGAGATACGCAGTATTTT.

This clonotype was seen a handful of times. The CDR3 coding sequence is TGTGCCAGCAGCTTGGGGACAGGGGATTGGAATTCACCCCTCCACTTT. Its translation: CASSLGTGDWNSPLHF. The gene calls are TRBV7-3 and TRBJ1-6; 10 bases fit TRBD1. Losses at the gene ends were 3 bases for V and 7 bases for J; bases not matched to a gene: 6. Germline CDR1 SGHTA, CDR2 FQGTGA. The CDR3 is made up of 16 amino acids.

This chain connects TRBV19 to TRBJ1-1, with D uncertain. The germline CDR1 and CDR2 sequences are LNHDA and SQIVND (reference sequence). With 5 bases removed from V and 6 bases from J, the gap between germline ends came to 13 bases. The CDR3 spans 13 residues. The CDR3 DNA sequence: TGTGCCAGTAGTCGACCCGCGAGTGCTGAAGCTTTCTTT. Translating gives CASSRPASAEAFF.

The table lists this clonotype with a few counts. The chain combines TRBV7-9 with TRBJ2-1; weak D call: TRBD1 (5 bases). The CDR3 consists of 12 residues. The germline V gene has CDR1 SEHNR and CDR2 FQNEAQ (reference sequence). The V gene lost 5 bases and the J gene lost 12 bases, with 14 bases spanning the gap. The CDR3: CASSPDDRVQFF. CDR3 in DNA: TGTGCCAGCAGCCCAGATGACAGAGTGCAGTTCTTC. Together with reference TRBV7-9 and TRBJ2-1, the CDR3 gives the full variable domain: DTGVSQNPRHKITKRGQNVTFRCDPISEHNRLYWYRQTLGQGPEFLTYFQNEAQLEKSRLLSDRFSAERPKGSFSTLEIQRTEQGDSAMYLCASSPDDRVQFFGPGTRLTVL.

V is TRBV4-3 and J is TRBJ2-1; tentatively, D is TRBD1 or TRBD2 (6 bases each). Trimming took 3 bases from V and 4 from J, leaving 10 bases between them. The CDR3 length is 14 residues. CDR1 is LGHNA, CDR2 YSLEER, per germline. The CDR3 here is CASSQAGTYNEQFF. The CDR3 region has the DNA TGCGCCAGCAGCCAGGCGGGGACATACAATGAGCAGTTCTTC.

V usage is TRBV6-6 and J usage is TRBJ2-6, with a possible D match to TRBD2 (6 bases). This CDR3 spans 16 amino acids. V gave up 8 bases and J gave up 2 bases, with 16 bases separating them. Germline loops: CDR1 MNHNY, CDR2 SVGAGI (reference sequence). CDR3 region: CASWGLLKTGANVLTF. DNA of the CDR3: TGTGCCAGCTGGGGACTCCTAAAAACTGGGGCCAACGTCCTGACTTTC.

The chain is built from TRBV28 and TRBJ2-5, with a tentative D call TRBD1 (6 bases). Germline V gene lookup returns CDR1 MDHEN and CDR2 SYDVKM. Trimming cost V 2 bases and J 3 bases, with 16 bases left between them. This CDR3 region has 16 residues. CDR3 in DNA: TGTGCCAGCAGTTTACCAACAGGGTACGGAGAAGAGACCCAGTACTTC. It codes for CASSLPTGYGEETQYF.

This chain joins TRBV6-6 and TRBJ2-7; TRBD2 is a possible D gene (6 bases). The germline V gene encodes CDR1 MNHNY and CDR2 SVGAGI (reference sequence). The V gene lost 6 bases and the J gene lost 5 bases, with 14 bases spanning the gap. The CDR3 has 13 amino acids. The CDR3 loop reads CASSAGTHHEQYF. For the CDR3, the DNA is TGTGCCAGCAGCGCGGGGACGCACCACGAGCAGTACTTC.

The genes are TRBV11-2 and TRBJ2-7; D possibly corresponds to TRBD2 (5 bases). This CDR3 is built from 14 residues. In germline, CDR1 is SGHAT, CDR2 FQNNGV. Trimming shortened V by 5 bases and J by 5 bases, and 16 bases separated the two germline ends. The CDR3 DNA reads TGTGCCAGCAGCCCACTTCTAGCTACCCACGAGCAGTACTTC. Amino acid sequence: CASSPLLATHEQYF. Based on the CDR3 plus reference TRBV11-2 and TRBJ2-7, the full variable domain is EAGVAQSPRYKIIEKRQSVAFWCNPISGHATLYWYQQILGQGPKLLIQFQNNGVVDDSQLPKDRFSAERLKGVDSTLKIQPAKLEDSAVYLCASSPLLATHEQYFGPGTRLTVT.

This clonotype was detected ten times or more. As DNA, the CDR3 is TGTGCCAGCAGCTCACTCCCAGCGGGGGGCCTCCAAGAGACCCAGTACTTC. This gives the protein CASSSLPAGGLQETQYF. The J gene is TRBJ2-5, the V gene TRBV7-8; 9 bases agree with TRBD2. CDR1 SGHVS and CDR2 FQNEAQ come from the germline V gene. This CDR3 has 17 residues. Trimming cost V 4 bases and J 1 base; bases outside gene matches: 10.